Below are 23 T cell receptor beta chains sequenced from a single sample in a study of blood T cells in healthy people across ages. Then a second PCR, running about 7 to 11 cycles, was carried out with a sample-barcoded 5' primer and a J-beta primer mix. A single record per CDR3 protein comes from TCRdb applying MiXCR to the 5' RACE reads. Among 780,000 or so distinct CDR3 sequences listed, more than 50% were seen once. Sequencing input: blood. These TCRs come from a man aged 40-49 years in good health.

The CDR3 region is CASILVIGGGYTF. The CDR3, as DNA: TGTGCCAGCATCCTGGTGATAGGGGGCGGCTACACCTTC. The V and J genes are TRBV12-3 or TRBV12-4 and TRBJ1-2, with 7 bases lining up with TRBD1. V was clipped by 7 bases and J by 8 bases; unmatched bases: 10. This CDR3 has 13 residues.

Here the CDR3 reads CASGTDRNTEAFF. DNA of the CDR3: TGTGCCAGCGGAACGGACAGGAACACTGAAGCTTTCTTT. The V gene is TRBV7-3, the J gene TRBJ1-1, with D possibly matching TRBD1 (6 bases). The ends were cut back, 8 bases at V and 1 base at J, with 11 bases in the middle. Germline-derived CDR1 and CDR2 are SGHTA and FQGTGA. CDR3 length: 13 residues.

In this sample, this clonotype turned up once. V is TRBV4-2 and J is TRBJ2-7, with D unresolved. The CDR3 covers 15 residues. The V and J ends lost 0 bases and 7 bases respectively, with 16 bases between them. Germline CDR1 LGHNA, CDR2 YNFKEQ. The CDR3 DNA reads TGTGCCAGCAGCCAAGATAACTCCCTAGGCTATGAGCAGTACTTC. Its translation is CASSQDNSLGYEQYF.

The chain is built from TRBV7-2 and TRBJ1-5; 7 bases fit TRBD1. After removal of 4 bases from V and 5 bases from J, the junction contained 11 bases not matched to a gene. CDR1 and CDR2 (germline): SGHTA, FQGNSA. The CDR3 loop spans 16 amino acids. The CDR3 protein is CASSSRQGTGYQPQHF. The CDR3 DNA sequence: TGTGCCAGCAGCTCAAGACAGGGAACGGGTTATCAGCCCCAGCATTTT.

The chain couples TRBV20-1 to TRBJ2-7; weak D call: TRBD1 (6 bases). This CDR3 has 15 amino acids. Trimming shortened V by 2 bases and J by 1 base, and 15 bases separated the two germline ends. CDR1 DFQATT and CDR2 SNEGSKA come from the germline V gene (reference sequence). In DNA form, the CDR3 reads TGCAGTGCTAGAAATGTCGGGACACCGTCCTACGAGCAGTACTTC. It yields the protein CSARNVGTPSYEQYF.

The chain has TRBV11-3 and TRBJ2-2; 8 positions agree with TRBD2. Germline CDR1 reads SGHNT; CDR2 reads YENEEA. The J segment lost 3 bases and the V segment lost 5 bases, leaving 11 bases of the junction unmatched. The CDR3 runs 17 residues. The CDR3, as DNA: TGTGCCAGCAGCCCCCGGGGAAGCGGGAGAGACACCGGGGAGCTGTTTTTT. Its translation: CASSPRGSGRDTGELFF. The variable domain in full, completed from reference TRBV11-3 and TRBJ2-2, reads EAGVVQSPRYKIIEKKQPVAFWCNPISGHNTLYWYLQNLGQGPELLIRYENEEAVDDSQLPKDRFSAERLKGVDSTLKIQPAELGDSAVYLCASSPRGSGRDTGELFFGEGSRLTVL.

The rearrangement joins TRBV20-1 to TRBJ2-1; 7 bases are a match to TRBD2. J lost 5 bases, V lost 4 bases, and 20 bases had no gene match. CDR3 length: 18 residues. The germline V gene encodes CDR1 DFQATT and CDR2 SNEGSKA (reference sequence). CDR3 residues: CSANHPFRVRGKDNEQFF. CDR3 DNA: TGCAGTGCTAATCACCCGTTCCGGGTGCGGGGGAAAGACAATGAGCAGTTCTTC.

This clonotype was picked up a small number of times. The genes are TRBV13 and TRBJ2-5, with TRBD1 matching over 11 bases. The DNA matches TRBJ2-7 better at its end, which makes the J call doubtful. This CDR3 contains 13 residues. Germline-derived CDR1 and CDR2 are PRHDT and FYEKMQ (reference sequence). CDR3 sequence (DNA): TGTGCCACGAACCGGGACAGGGGGTACGAGCAGTACTTC. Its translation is CATNRDRGYEQYF.

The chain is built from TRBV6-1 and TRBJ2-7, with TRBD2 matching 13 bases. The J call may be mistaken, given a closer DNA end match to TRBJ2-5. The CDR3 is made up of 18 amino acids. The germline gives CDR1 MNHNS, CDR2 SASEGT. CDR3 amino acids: CASSPGLAGAEWSETQYF. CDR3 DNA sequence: TGTGCCAGCAGTCCCGGACTAGCGGGAGCAGAATGGTCGGAGACCCAGTACTTC.

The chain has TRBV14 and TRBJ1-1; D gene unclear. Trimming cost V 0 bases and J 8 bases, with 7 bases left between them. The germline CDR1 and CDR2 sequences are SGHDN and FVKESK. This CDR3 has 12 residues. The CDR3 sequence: CASSQDSFEAFF. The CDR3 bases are TGTGCCAGCAGCCAAGATTCGTTCGAAGCTTTCTTT.

The CDR3 nucleotides read TGTGCCAGCAGTGAGGAACAGAACTATGGCTACACCTTC. This encodes CASSEEQNYGYTF. The gene calls are TRBV2 and TRBJ1-2, with unresolved D. Germline V gives CDR1 SNHLY, CDR2 FYNNEI. V was shortened by 3 bases and J by 2 bases, with 7 bases between the two germline ends. This CDR3 is 13 amino acids long.

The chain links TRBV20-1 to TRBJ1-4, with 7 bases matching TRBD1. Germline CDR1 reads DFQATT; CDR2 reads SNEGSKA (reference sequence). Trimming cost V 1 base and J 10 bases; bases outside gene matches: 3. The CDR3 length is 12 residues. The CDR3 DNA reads TGCAGTGCTAGAGCCGGGACAGCAAAACTGTTTTTT. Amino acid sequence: CSARAGTAKLFF.

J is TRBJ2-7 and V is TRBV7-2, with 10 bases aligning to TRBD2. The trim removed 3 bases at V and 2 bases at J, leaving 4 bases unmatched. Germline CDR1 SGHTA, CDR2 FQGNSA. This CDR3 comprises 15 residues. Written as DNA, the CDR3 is TGTGCCAGCAGCTTCTCCACTAGCGGGACCTACGAGCAGTACTTC. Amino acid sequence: CASSFSTSGTYEQYF. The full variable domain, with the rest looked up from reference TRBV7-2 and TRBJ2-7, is GAGVSQSPSNKVTEKGKDVELRCDPISGHTALYWYRQSLGQGLEFLIYFQGNSAPDKSGLPSDRFSAERTGGSVSTLTIQRTQQEDSAVYLCASSFSTSGTYEQYFGPGTRLTVT.

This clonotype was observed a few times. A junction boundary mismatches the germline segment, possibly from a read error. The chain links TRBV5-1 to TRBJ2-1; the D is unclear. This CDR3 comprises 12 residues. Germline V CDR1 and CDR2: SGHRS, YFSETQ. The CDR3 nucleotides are TGTGCCAGCAGCTTAGCCCCCAATGAGCAGTTCTTC. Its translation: CASSLAPNEQFF.

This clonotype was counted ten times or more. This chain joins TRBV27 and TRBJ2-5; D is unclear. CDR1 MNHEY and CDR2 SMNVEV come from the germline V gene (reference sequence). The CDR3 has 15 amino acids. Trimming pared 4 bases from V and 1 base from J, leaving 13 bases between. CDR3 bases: TGTGCCAGCAGTTCGTACGAAAACACCCAAGAGACCCAGTACTTC. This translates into CASSSYENTQETQYF.

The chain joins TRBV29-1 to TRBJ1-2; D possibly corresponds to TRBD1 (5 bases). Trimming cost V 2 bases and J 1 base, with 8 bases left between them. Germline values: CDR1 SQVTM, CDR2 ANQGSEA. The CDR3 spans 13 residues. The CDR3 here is CSVEMGVNYGYTF. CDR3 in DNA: TGCAGCGTTGAAATGGGGGTTAACTATGGCTACACCTTC.

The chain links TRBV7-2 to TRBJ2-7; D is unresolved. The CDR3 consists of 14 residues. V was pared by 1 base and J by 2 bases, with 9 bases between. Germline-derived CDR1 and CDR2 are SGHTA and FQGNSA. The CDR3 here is CASSLVGLAYEQYF. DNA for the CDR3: TGTGCCAGCAGCTTAGTGGGTCTGGCCTACGAGCAGTACTTC.

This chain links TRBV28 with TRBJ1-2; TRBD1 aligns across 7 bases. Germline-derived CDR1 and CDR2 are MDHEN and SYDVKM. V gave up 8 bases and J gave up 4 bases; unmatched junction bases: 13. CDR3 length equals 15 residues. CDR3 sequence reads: CASSGHTGTAYGYTF. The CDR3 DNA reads TGTGCCAGCTCCGGCCACACCGGGACAGCCTATGGCTACACCTTC.

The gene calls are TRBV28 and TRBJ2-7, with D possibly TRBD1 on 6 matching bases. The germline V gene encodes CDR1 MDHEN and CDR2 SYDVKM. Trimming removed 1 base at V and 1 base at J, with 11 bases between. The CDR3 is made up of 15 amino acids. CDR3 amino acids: CASSLSGARSYEQYF. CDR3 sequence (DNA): TGTGCCAGCAGTTTATCAGGGGCGAGGTCCTACGAGCAGTACTTC. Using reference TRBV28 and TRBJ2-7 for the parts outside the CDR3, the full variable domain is DVKVTQSSRYLVKRTGEKVFLECVQDMDHENMFWYRQDPGLGLRLIYFSYDVKMKEKGDIPEGYSVSREKKERFSLILESASTNQTSMYLCASSLSGARSYEQYFGPGTRLTVT.

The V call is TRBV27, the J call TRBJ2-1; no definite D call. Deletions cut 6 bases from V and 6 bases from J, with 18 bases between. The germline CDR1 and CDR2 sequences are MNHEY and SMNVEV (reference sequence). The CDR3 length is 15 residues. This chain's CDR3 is CASSLITGLGNEQFF. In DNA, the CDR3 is TGTGCCAGCAGCTTAATCACGGGTTTGGGCAATGAGCAGTTCTTC.

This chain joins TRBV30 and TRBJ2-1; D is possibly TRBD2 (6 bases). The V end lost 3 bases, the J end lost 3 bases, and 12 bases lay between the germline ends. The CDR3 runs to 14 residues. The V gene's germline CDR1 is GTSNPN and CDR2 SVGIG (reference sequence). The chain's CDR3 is CAWSRGAVYNEQFF. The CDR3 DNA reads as TGTGCCTGGAGCCGCGGGGCCGTCTACAATGAGCAGTTCTTC. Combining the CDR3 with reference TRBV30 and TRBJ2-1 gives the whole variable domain SQTIHQWPATLVQPVGSPLSLECTVEGTSNPNLYWYRQAAGRGLQLLFYSVGIGQISSEVPQNLSASRPQDRQFILSSKKLLLSDSGFYLCAWSRGAVYNEQFFGPGTRLTVL.

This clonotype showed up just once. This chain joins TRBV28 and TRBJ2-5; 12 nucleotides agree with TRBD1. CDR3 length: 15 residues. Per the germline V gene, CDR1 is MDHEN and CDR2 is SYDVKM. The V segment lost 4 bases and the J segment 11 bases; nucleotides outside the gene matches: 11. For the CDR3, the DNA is TGTGCCAGCAGTTCGGGGGGACAGGGGGCGAGAGAGCAGTACTTC. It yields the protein CASSSGGQGAREQYF.

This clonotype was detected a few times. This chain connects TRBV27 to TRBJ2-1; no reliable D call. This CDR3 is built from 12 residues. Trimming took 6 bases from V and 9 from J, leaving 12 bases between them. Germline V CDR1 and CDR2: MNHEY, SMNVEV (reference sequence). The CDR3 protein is CASSMGLGEQFF. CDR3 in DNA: TGTGCCAGCAGCATGGGGTTGGGTGAGCAGTTCTTC.